This T cell receptor beta chain is from a study of cytomegalovirus exposure and HLA in healthy donors. General study findings and limits: Usually a TCR sequence was rare, but some public TCRs were found in many donors.

The PCR ran on 60 Vbeta and 13 Jbeta primers. Measured with immunoSEQ multiplex PCR; TCRdb has only the in-frame clones, and not every one. Its listing shows around 210,000 clones. CDR1 and CDR2 (germline): SGHRS, YFSETQ. V gave up 0 bases and J gave up 2 bases; unmatched junction bases: 7. The CDR3 is made up of 18 amino acids. Comments on this clone: Its antigen is as yet unknown.

Sequencing input: PBMCs. This rearrangement joins TRBV5-1 to TRBJ2-3, with 12 positions matching TRBD2. The receptor was isolated from a woman aged 30 to 39 in good health and CMV-seropositive. DNA for the CDR3: TGCGCCAGCAGCTTGGTTCTAGCGGGAGGGCGAGTCACAGATACGCAGTATTTT. The encoded protein is CASSLVLAGGRVTDTQYF. Full variable domain (missing parts from reference TRBV5-1 and TRBJ2-3): KAGVTQTPRYLIKTRGQQVTLSCSPISGHRSVSWYQQTPGQGLQFLFEYFSETQRNKGNFPGRFSGRQFSNSRSEMNVSTLELGDSALYLCASSLVLAGGRVTDTQYFGPGTRLTVL.